Listed below are T cell receptor beta chains from one sample, sequenced in a study of CD8 T cells in ankylosing spondylitis. MiXCR was run by TCRdb on the 5' RACE reads, yielding one entry per CDR3 protein. The sample lists approximately 300,000 distinct CDR3 sequences; around 7.6% were seen once. Source material: blood, either unsorted or a sorted T cell fraction (not recorded which). These receptors came from a male donor with ankylosing spondylitis. The conserved cysteine and the conserved F or W are not part of the CDR3 here. Fields, in order: clone size, J gene, V gene, CDR3 protein. Only some rows state a clone size, as once, few, many or a class for expanded clones.

>-|TRBJ1-5|TRBV5-1
ASSLIPGQGQPQH
>few|TRBJ2-7|TRBV7-9
ASSLAGGTGGYEQY
>once|TRBJ1-2|TRBV7-9
ASSSGQGAAGYT
>few|TRBJ2-3|TRBV28
ASSLLTSGTDTQY
>-|TRBJ2-1|TRBV7-9
ASSLAGTTPNNEQF
>-|TRBJ1-5|TRBV12-3/TRBV12-4
ASKKEATRQPQH
>many|TRBJ2-2|TRBV11-1
ASSPPDRGQVTGELF
>few|TRBJ2-1|TRBV4-1
ASSQGRGQTLPYNEQF
>-|TRBJ2-5|TRBV28
ASSFSQGANVETQY
>few|TRBJ2-5|TRBV7-9
ASSLLDRVETQY
>-|TRBJ2-5|TRBV4-2
ASSQGSEDWGGLPETQY
>-|TRBJ1-1|TRBV5-1
ASSLEGWGRTEAF